This T cell receptor (beta chain) was obtained from a study of blood T cell repertoires in COVID-19. Across the whole study: The cDNA or gDNA used as material had been derived from T cells, B-cell-depleted T cells, or PBMCs.

Participants, about 18 to 90 years old, spanned about two dozen US areas. The method was immunoSEQ multiplex PCR; TCRdb's version includes in-frame clones alone and lacks a portion of them. In the table there are about 220,000 clones, roughly 84% of which are singletons. Trimming took off 1 base at V and 5 bases at J, with 8 bases between the two ends. Germline V gene sequence: CDR1 SGHAT, CDR2 FQNNGV. The CDR3 totals 13 residues. V gene TRBV11-2 combines with J gene TRBJ1-1, with D uncertain. What was sequenced was PBMCs or T cells enriched from blood (not recorded which). The TCR sequence derives from a woman aged 35 to 49 who had recovered from COVID-19. The DNA for the CDR3 is TGTGCCAGCAGCTTAGCCGAGGAGACTGAAGCTTTCTTT. Its translation is CASSLAEETEAFF.